A selection of T cell receptor beta chains follows, all from one sample in a study of cytotoxic CD8 clonotypes in ibrutinib-treated CLL. Generated by immunoSEQ multiplex PCR, the TCRdb table keeps only in-frame clones and is missing some. The table lists under 300,000 clones, roughly 76% of them singletons. Sequenced material: PBMCs, taken at disease progression, from a patient treated with ibrutinib. The source is a human donor with chronic lymphocytic leukemia. The CDR3 runs from the conserved cysteine through the conserved F or W. The order of the fields is CDR3 protein, CDR3 DNA, J gene, D gene, clone size, V gene. The D gene is left open where the match is weak. Rows give clone size only sometimes, using once, few, many, or a class for an expanded clone.

CDR3: CASSLGLAYEQYF; DNA: TGCGCCAGCAGCCTAGGACTAGCGTACGAGCAGTACTTC; J: TRBJ2-7; D: TRBD2; size: -; V: TRBV4-3
CDR3: CASSLVSGDRGRREQFF; DNA: TGTGCCAGCAGCTTGGTCTCCGGTGACAGGGGGCGCAGGGAGCAGTTCTTC; J: TRBJ2-1; D: TRBD1; size: -; V: TRBV5-4
CDR3: CASSLVSFNEQFF; DNA: TGTGCCAGCAGCTTAGTTAGTTTCAATGAGCAGTTCTTC; J: TRBJ2-1; D: -; size: -; V: TRBV7-9
CDR3: CASRVAGRSYEQYF; DNA: TGTGCCAGCAGGGTAGCGGGGCGGTCCTACGAGCAGTACTTC; J: TRBJ2-7; D: TRBD2; size: -; V: TRBV6-5
CDR3: CASSLDRSDGYTF; DNA: TGTGCCAGCAGCTTAGACAGGTCTGATGGCTACACCTTC; J: TRBJ1-2; D: -; size: -; V: TRBV7-2
CDR3: CASSTLDRNTEAFF; DNA: TGTGCCAGCAGTACCTTAGACAGAAACACTGAAGCTTTCTTT; J: TRBJ1-1; D: -; size: -; V: TRBV6-1
CDR3: CASSNDRGIGEKLFF; DNA: TGTGCCAGCAGTAACGACAGGGGGATCGGTGAAAAACTGTTTTTT; J: TRBJ1-4; D: TRBD1; size: -; V: TRBV6-5
CDR3: CASSLGDRDEETQYF; DNA: TGTGCCAGCAGCTTAGGGGACAGGGATGAAGAGACCCAGTACTTC; J: TRBJ2-5; D: TRBD1; size: -; V: TRBV9
CDR3: CATSRGTITDTQYF; DNA: TGTGCCACCAGCAGGGGGACTATCACAGATACGCAGTATTTT; J: TRBJ2-3; D: TRBD2; size: -; V: TRBV15
CDR3: CASSDPGHSGANVLTF; DNA: TGTGCCAGCAGTGACCCGGGACACTCTGGGGCCAACGTCCTGACTTTC; J: TRBJ2-6; D: -; size: -; V: TRBV6-4
CDR3: CASIPEGTIYRSNIQYF; DNA: TGCGCCAGCATCCCGGAGGGGACGATTTACCGGTCCAACATTCAGTACTTC; J: TRBJ2-4; D: -; size: -; V: TRBV10-2
CDR3: CASSFRAEASYEQYF; DNA: TGCGCCAGCAGCTTTAGAGCAGAGGCCTCCTACGAGCAGTACTTC; J: TRBJ2-7; D: -; size: -; V: TRBV5-1
CDR3: CASSLDLVEWPRDTDTQYF; DNA: TGTGCCAGCAGCTTGGACCTAGTGGAATGGCCGCGGGACACAGATACGCAGTATTTT; J: TRBJ2-3; D: -; size: -; V: TRBV5-4
CDR3: CASSVDGGRGNEQFF; DNA: TGTGCCAGCAGCGTAGATGGCGGGAGGGGAAATGAGCAGTTCTTC; J: TRBJ2-1; D: TRBD2; size: few; V: TRBV9
CDR3: CSVDDPNSNQPQHF; DNA: TGCAGCGTTGACGATCCCAATAGCAATCAGCCCCAGCATTTT; J: TRBJ1-5; D: -; size: -; V: TRBV29-1
CDR3: CASSKDRGRSYGYTF; DNA: TGTGCCAGCAGCAAAGATCGGGGGCGAAGCTATGGCTACACCTTC; J: TRBJ1-2; D: -; size: -; V: TRBV21-1
CDR3: CASSPQGVEEQYF; DNA: TGTGCCAGCAGTCCGCAGGGGGTGGAAGAGCAGTACTTC; J: TRBJ2-7; D: TRBD1; size: few; V: TRBV5-6
CDR3: CASSLTTSFETQYF; DNA: TGTGCCAGCAGCTTAACGACTAGCTTTGAGACCCAGTACTTC; J: TRBJ2-5; D: TRBD2; size: -; V: TRBV11-2
CDR3: CASSILGGRAPGELFF; DNA: TGTGCCAGTAGTATTCTTGGCGGGAGGGCCCCCGGGGAGCTGTTTTTT; J: TRBJ2-2; D: TRBD2; size: -; V: TRBV19
CDR3: CASSPTGANTGELFF; DNA: TGTGCCAGCAGCCCGACAGGGGCAAACACCGGGGAGCTGTTTTTT; J: TRBJ2-2; D: TRBD1; size: -; V: TRBV7-2
CDR3: CASSYAKRAEAFF; DNA: TGTGCCAGCAGTTACGCCAAAAGGGCTGAAGCTTTCTTT; J: TRBJ1-1; D: -; size: -; V: TRBV6-5
CDR3: CASSRQWGTDTQYF; DNA: TGTGCCAGCAGTAGACAGTGGGGCACAGATACGCAGTATTTT; J: TRBJ2-3; D: -; size: -; V: TRBV2
CDR3: CASSIAGGLWDEQFF; DNA: TGTGCCAGTAGTATTGCAGGGGGCTTATGGGATGAGCAGTTCTTC; J: TRBJ2-1; D: TRBD1; size: -; V: TRBV19
CDR3: CASSRTRDTNTGELFF; DNA: TGTGCCAGCAGCCGAACGAGGGACACGAACACCGGGGAGCTGTTTTTT; J: TRBJ2-2; D: -; size: -; V: TRBV14
CDR3: CASSLGWWGGITDTQYF; DNA: TGTGCCAGCAGCTTGGGATGGTGGGGGGGCATCACAGATACGCAGTATTTT; J: TRBJ2-3; D: -; size: -; V: TRBV5-8
CDR3: CASSRWTGGGYGYTF; DNA: TGTGCCAGCTCACGATGGACAGGGGGCGGCTATGGCTACACCTTC; J: TRBJ1-2; D: TRBD1; size: -; V: TRBV18